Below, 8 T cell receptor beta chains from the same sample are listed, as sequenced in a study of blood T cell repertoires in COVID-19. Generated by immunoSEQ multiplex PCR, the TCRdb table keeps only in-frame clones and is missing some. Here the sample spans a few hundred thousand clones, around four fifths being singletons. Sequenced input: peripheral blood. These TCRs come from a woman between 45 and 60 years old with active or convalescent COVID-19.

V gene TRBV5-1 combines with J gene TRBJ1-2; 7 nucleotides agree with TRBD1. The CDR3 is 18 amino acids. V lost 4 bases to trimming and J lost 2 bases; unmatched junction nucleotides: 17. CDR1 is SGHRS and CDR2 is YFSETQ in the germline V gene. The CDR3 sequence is CASSISPGTATRNYGYTF. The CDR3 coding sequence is TGCGCCAGCAGCATTAGTCCCGGGACAGCGACCAGAAACTATGGCTACACCTTC.

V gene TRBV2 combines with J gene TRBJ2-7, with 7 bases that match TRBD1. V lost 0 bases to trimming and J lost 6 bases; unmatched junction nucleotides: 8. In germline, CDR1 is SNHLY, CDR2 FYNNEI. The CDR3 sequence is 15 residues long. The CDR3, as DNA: TGTGCCAGCAGTGAAGCGAGACAGGGAATTGGCGAGCAGTACTTC. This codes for CASSEARQGIGEQYF.

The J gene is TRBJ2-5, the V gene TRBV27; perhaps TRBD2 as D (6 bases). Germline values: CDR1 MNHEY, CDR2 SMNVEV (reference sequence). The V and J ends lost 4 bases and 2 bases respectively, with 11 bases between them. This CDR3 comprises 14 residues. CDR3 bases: TGTGCCAGCAGTTCTCTAGCGTGGCAAGAGACCCAGTACTTC. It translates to CASSSLAWQETQYF.

CDR3 region: CASSSPRGSDTQYF. In DNA form, the CDR3 reads TGCGCCAGCAGCTCCCCCAGGGGATCAGATACGCAGTATTTT. The rearrangement links TRBV5-1 to TRBJ2-3, with D possibly matching TRBD1 (6 bases). This CDR3 spans 14 amino acids. V was cut by 3 bases and J by 4 bases, with 12 bases left in between. CDR1 is SGHRS, CDR2 YFSETQ, per germline.

CDR3 in amino acids: CASRGTVQGEQYF. The CDR3 DNA reads as TGTGCCAGCAGGGGGACAGTCCAAGGCGAGCAGTACTTC. V and J are TRBV5-4 and TRBJ2-7, with TRBD1 identical over 7 bases. V lost 5 bases to trimming and J lost 6 bases; unmatched junction nucleotides: 8. The CDR3 is 13 amino acids. The V gene's germline CDR1 is SGHNT and CDR2 YYREEE (reference sequence).

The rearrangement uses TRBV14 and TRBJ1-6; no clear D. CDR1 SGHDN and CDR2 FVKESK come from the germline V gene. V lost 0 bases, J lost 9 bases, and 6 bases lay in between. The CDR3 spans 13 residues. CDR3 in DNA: TGTGCCAGCAGCCAAGATCTGCGTTCACCCCTCCACTTT. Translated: CASSQDLRSPLHF.

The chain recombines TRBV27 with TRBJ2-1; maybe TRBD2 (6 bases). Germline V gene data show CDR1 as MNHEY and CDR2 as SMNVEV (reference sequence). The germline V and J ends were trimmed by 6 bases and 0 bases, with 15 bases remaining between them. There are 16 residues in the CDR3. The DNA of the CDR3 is TGTGCCAGCAGAAAAAGCGGGTCAATCTCCTACAATGAGCAGTTCTTC. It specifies CASRKSGSISYNEQFF.

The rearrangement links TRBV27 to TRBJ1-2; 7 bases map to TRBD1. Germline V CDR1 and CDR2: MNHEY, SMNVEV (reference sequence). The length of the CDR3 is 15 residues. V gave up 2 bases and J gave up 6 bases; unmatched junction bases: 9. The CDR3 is CASSLQGGESNGYTF. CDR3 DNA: TGTGCCAGCAGTTTACAAGGGGGCGAGAGTAATGGCTACACCTTC.